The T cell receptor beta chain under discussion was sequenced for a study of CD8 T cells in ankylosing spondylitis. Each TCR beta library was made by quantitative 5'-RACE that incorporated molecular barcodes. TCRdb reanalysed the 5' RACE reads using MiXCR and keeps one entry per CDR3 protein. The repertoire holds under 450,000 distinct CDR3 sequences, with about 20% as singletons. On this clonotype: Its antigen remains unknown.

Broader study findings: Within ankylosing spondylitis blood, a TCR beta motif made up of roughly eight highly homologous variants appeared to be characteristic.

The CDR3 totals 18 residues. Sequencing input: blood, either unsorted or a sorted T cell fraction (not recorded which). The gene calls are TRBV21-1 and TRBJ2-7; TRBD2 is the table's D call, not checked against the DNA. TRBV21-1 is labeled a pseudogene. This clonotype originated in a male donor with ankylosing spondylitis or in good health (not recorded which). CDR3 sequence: CASSKRAGSSGGAYEQYF. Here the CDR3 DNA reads TGTGCCAGCAGCAAAAGGGCGGGGTCTAGCGGGGGGGCCTACGAGCAGTACTTC.